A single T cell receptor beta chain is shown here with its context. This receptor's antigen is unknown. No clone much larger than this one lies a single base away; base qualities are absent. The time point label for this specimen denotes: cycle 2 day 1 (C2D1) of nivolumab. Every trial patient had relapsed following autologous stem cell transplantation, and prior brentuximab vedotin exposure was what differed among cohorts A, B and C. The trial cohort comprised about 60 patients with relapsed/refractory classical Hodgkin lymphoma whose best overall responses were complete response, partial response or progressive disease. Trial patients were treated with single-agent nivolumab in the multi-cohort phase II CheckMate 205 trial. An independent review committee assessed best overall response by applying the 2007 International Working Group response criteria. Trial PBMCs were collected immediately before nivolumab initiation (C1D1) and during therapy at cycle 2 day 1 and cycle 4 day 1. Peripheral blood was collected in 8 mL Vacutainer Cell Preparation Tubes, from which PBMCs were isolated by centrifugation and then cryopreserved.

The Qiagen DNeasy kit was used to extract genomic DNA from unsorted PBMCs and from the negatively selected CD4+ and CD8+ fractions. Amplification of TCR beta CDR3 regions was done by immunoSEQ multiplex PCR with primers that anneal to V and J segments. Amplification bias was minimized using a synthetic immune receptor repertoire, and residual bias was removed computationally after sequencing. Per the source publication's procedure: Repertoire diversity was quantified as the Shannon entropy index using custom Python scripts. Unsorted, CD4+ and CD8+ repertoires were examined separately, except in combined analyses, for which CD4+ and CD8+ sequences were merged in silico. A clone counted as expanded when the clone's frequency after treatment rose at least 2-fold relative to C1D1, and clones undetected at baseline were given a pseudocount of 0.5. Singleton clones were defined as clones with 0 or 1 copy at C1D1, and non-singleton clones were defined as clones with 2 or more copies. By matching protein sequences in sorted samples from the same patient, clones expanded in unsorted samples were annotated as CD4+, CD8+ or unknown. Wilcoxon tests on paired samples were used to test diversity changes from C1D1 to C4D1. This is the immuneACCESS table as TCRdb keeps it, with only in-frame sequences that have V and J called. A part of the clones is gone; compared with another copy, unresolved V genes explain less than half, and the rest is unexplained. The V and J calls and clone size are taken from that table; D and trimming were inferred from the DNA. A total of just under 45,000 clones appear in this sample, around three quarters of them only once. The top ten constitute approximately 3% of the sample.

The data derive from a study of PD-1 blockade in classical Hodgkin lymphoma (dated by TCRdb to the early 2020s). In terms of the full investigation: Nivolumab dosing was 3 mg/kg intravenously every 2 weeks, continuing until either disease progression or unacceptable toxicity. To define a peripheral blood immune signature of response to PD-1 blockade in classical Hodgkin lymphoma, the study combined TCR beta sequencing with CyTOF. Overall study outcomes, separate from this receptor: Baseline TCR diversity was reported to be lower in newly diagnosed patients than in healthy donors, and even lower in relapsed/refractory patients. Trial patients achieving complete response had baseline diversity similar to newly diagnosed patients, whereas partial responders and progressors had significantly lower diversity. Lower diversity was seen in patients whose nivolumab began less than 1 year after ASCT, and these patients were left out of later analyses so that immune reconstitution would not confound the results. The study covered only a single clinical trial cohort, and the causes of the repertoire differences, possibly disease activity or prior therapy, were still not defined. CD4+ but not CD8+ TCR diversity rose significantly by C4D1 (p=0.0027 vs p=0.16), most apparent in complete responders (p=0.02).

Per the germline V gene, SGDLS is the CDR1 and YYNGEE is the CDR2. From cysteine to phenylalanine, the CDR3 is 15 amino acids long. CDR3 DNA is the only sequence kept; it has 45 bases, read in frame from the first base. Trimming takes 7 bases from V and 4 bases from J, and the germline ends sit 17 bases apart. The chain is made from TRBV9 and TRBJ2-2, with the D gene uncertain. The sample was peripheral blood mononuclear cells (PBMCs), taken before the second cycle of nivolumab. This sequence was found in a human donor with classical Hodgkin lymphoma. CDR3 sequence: CASRFDIEGTGELFF. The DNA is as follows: TGTGCCAGCCGCTTTGATATAGAAGGCACCGGGGAGCTGTTTTTT. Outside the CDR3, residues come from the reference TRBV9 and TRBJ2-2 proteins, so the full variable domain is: DSGVTQTPKHLITATGQRVTLRCSPRSGDLSVYWYQQSLDQGLQFLIQYYNGEERAKGNILERFSAQQFPDLHSELNLSSLELGDSALYFCASRFDIEGTGELFFGEGSRLTVL.